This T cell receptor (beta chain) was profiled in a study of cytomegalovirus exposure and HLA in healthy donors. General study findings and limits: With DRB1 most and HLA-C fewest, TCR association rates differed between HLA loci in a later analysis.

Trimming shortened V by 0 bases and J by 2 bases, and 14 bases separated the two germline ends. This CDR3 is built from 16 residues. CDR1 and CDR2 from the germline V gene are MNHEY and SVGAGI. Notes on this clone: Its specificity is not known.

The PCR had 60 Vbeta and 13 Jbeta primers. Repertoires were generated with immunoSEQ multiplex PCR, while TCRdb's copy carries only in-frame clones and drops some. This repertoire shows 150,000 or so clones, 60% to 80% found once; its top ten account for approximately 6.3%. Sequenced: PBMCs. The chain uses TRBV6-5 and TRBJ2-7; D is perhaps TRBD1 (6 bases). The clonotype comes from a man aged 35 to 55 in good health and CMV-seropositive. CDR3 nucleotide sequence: TGTGCCAGCAGTTACTCACCCCCCACAGGGACCTACGAGCAGTACTTC. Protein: CASSYSPPTGTYEQYF.